Listed here are 8 T cell receptor beta chains from one sample, sequenced in a study of CD4 T cells in relation to SARS-CoV-2 and coronaviruses. Before the COVID-19 pandemic, during about 2011-2019, CD4+ T cells were taken from unexposed donors. Profiled with immunoSEQ multiplex PCR; TCRdb holds only in-frame clones, not every one. The table includes tens of thousands of clones, roughly 89% detected once. The sequenced material came from memory CD4+ T cells from PBMCs. The receptors were gathered from a human donor in good health.

This clone is a singleton in its sample. J is TRBJ2-3 and V is TRBV9; the match to TRBD2 covers 12 bases. From germline, CDR1 is SGDLS and CDR2 YYNGEE. The CDR3 has 14 amino acids. After removal of 4 bases from V and 10 bases from J, the junction contained 7 bases not matched to a gene. The DNA for the CDR3 is TGTGCCAGCAGCTTGAGACTAGCGGGAGTGGCGCAGTATTTT. As protein: CASSLRLAGVAQYF.

The chain has TRBV7-9 and TRBJ2-7; 7 nucleotides align to TRBD1. V was clipped by 5 bases and J by 2 bases; unmatched bases: 6. Germline assignment: CDR1 SEHNR and CDR2 FQNEAQ (reference sequence). The CDR3 length is 14 residues. CDR3 coding DNA: TGTGCCAGCAGCGCCGGGACAGAAGCCTACGAGCAGTACTTC. It translates to CASSAGTEAYEQYF.

The chain carries TRBV2 and TRBJ2-1, with D perhaps matching TRBD1 (6 bases). The V gene lost 7 bases and the J gene lost 4 bases, with 11 bases spanning the gap. This CDR3 is 13 amino acids long. CDR1 and CDR2 (germline): SNHLY, FYNNEI. The DNA for the CDR3 is TGTGCCAGCATGGACCAGGGGTACAATGAGCAGTTCTTC. It specifies CASMDQGYNEQFF.

This chain links TRBV6-5 with TRBJ1-5, with 7 bases fitting TRBD1. Unmatched junction bases numbered 5, after V lost 9 bases and J lost 0 bases. The CDR3 has 14 residues. Germline V gene lookup returns CDR1 MNHEY and CDR2 SVGAGI. The chain's CDR3 is CASWDSHSNQPQHF. The CDR3 region has the DNA TGTGCCAGTTGGGACAGCCATAGCAATCAGCCCCAGCATTTT.

This chain joins TRBV10-2 and TRBJ2-2; TRBD2 is a possible D gene (6 bases). The CDR3 spans 14 residues. Germline V gene lookup returns CDR1 WSHSY and CDR2 SAAADI. The V gene lost 6 bases and the J gene lost 5 bases, with 13 bases spanning the gap. This CDR3 is CASSQNRETGELFF. As DNA, the CDR3 is TGCGCCAGCAGCCAGAACCGGGAGACCGGGGAGCTGTTTTTT.

CDR3 DNA sequence: TGTGCCAGCAGCTTAGGGTACCTAGCGACTACAGATACGCAGTATTTT. It is translated as CASSLGYLATTDTQYF. This chain joins TRBV7-2 and TRBJ2-3; D is perhaps TRBD2 (6 bases). Germline CDR1 SGHTA, CDR2 FQGNSA. This CDR3 has 16 residues. Trimming took 1 base from V and 3 from J, leaving 14 bases between them.

This rearrangement joins TRBV27 to TRBJ1-1; D is undetermined. This CDR3 is 13 amino acids long. Germline CDR1 and CDR2: MNHEY and SMNVEV (reference sequence). Trimming cost V 6 bases and J 1 base, with 9 bases left between them. The CDR3 region has the DNA TGTGCCAGCAGCCTCTTCAAGAACACTGAAGCTTTCTTT. Amino acid sequence: CASSLFKNTEAFF.

The chain combines TRBV5-1 with TRBJ1-1; tentative D call: TRBD1 (6 bases). This CDR3 is built from 14 residues. V was shortened by 4 bases and J by 0 bases, with 10 bases between the two germline ends. Germline V CDR1 and CDR2: SGHRS, YFSETQ. DNA for the CDR3: TGCGCCAGCAGCGCGGACAGTATGAACACTGAAGCTTTCTTT. Translation: CASSADSMNTEAFF.